Listed below are T cell receptor beta chains from one sample, sequenced in a study of T cells after yellow fever vaccination. In TCRdb, the 5' RACE reads were re-called with MiXCR into one record per CDR3 protein. The sample yields roughly 160,000 distinct CDR3 sequences, roughly 8.8% seen once. The sample was CD8+ T cells sorted from PBMCs, taken 45 days after the yellow fever booster vaccination. Source of these receptors: a man aged 18 to 29 who received the YFV17D yellow fever vaccine. Both conserved end residues are part of each CDR3.

v_call cdr3_aa
TRBV6-5 CASSYEGLLYQETQYF
TRBV4-3 CASSPGVVTDTQYF
TRBV19 CASTYRLNTEAFF
TRBV12-3/TRBV12-4 CATYQQGPVNYGYTF
TRBV4-3 CASSQDPSSSYEQYF
TRBV4-1 CASSQGSKVGSPLHF
TRBV5-6 CASSSDVTRYTF
TRBV27 CASSPYSGGYGYTF
TRBV7-6 CASSLGASGANVLTF
TRBV12-3/TRBV12-4 CASSWAGFRNEQFF
TRBV7-9 CASSSGLAGSSYNEQFF
TRBV6-5 CASSGIAANTGELFF
TRBV29-1 CSVDHRQETQYF
TRBV19 CASSIGTGALNTEAFF
TRBV12-3/TRBV12-4 CASSLLGVTDTQYF
TRBV7-9 CASMLLGGSGGSSYNEQFF
TRBV27 CASTISQGTGELFF
TRBV4-3 CASSQDSSQGDTQYF
TRBV27 CASGAGKNIQYF
TRBV27 CASSNTGGFTGELFF
TRBV7-8 CASSVTGSLPDTQYF
TRBV29-1 CSGYLPDYHNEQFF
TRBV4-3 CASSQHPTATNEKLFF
TRBV12-3/TRBV12-4 CASSLPRLAGDTDTQYF
TRBV27 CASNLLGTAGGQPQHF
TRBV27 CASSPAANEQYF
TRBV28 CASAEGRLTDTQYF
TRBV20-1 CSARGAGERSNQPQHF
TRBV7-3 CASSLLGLASDTQYF
TRBV11-2 CASSLSSGENQPQHF
TRBV12-3/TRBV12-4 CASNTPGRDTQYF
TRBV6-2/TRBV6-3 CASSSVLAGEHNEQFF
TRBV27 CASSLIFSGGGDTQYF
TRBV11-2 CASSPPDRGQGETQYF
TRBV6-6 CASSRNSGARETQYF
TRBV9 CASSVSRGPSYNEQFF
TRBV20-1 CSASRPGTGVEPQHF
TRBV9 CASSLSGWEQETQYF
TRBV9 CASSVGGDTEAFF
TRBV6-5 CASSYSIGREGEAFF
TRBV5-1 CASSLPTSVYEQYF
TRBV4-1 CASSLRGPLTDTQYF
TRBV20-1 CSAENTIGYTF
TRBV7-2 CASSLAQGGSNEQFF
TRBV20-1 CSARDGRAPNTEAFF
TRBV29-1 CSVETGREQFF